This T cell receptor (beta chain) was profiled in a study of T-cell reconstitution after alpha-beta-depleted transplantation in children. The V gene lost 4 bases and the J gene lost 2 bases, with 18 bases spanning the gap. The V gene's germline CDR1 is LGHNA and CDR2 YNFKEQ. This CDR3 region has 16 residues. In its sample, this clonotype was seen a few times. Antigen: not known. Unique molecular identifiers were built into the TCRbeta library. Via MiXCR, TCRdb re-called the PCR reads, giving one row per CDR3 protein. Altogether more than 200,000 distinct CDR3 sequences are present, approximately 24% being singletons, with the ten largest covering about 5%. Broader study findings: Newly generated T cells supplied most T-cell counts and diversity one year post-transplant. Alpha-beta T cells present about two months after transplant were reported to originate from several hundred expanded graft clones.

Sample: PBMCs, mostly from graft donor cells, taken 360 days after TCRalphabeta/CD19-depleted stem cell transplant. The clonotype was recovered from a female patient aged 2-9 years who had a stem cell transplant for congenital amegakaryocytic thrombocytopenia, so the T cells may come from the graft donor. This rearrangement joins TRBV4-2 to TRBJ2-7, with D possibly TRBD2 on 5 matching bases. The CDR3 here is CASSRPPADGAYEQYF. CDR3 in DNA: TGTGCCAGCAGCCGGCCCCCAGCTGACGGGGCCTACGAGCAGTACTTC.